These 20 T cell receptor beta chains were sequenced from one sample in a study of CD8+ T cells in alopecia areata. Extraction and reverse transcription of RNA yielded cDNA as the sequencing template. Using immunoSEQ multiplex PCR, the repertoire was profiled, and TCRdb retains in-frame clones only, with some absent. The data contain 200,000 to 250,000 clones, roughly 64% of them singletons. This sample's treatment: oral pan-JAK inhibitor, 5-10 mg twice daily. Sequencing was performed on CD4+ T cells sorted from blood, taken at week 4, from a patient treated with tofacitinib. The source is a human donor with alopecia areata.

As for this clone: This sample includes further DNA sequences coding for the same CDR3. DNA for the CDR3: TGTGCCAGCAGCTTAGGACTAGCGGGGGGCCAAGAGACCCAGTACTTC. It is translated as CASSLGLAGGQETQYF. The rearrangement links TRBV7-2 to TRBJ2-5; the match to TRBD2 covers 13 bases. CDR1 and CDR2 from the germline V gene are SGHTA and FQGNSA. The junction had 0 bases not matched to a gene; V was cut back by 1 base and J by 1 base. The CDR3 has 16 residues.

The rearrangement links TRBV11-1 to TRBJ2-3; TRBD2 is a possible D gene (6 bases). The CDR3 has 14 amino acids. V was pared by 3 bases and J by 4 bases, with 11 bases between. The germline V gene has CDR1 SGHAT and CDR2 FQDESV (reference sequence). In nucleotides, the CDR3 is TGTGCCAGCAGCTTCCCCTGGGGGGCAGATACGCAGTATTTT. This translates into CASSFPWGADTQYF.

The chain carries TRBV4-3 and TRBJ2-3; D call uncertain. Trimming removed 0 bases from V and 1 base from J, with 14 bases in between. Germline V gene lookup returns CDR1 LGHNA and CDR2 YSLEER. The CDR3 sequence is 17 residues long. CDR3 coding DNA: TGCGCCAGCAGCCAAGATCTCGGGCATAGTGGCACAGATACGCAGTATTTT. Translation: CASSQDLGHSGTDTQYF.

This chain links TRBV15 with TRBJ2-2; D is ambiguous. V was pared by 3 bases and J by 1 base, with 6 bases between. The CDR3 is 14 residues long. The germline V gene encodes CDR1 LNHNV and CDR2 YYDKDF (reference sequence). The CDR3 sequence is CATSRTENTGELFF. The CDR3 DNA follows: TGTGCCACCAGCAGGACGGAGAACACCGGGGAGCTGTTTTTT.

V usage is TRBV2 and J usage is TRBJ1-6; unclear D gene. Trimming shortened V by 1 base and J by 7 bases, and 8 bases separated the two germline ends. Looked up from germline, CDR1 is SNHLY and CDR2 is FYNNEI. The CDR3 consists of 14 residues. The CDR3 protein is CASSEEVGNSPLHF. The CDR3 region has the DNA TGTGCCAGCAGTGAAGAAGTGGGGAATTCACCCCTCCACTTT.

This clone was seen only a few times. Other DNA sequences from this sample encode an identical CDR3 as well. This rearrangement joins TRBV5-1 to TRBJ2-1, with unresolved D. Trimming left V 0 bases short and J 5 bases short, with 9 bases between. Germline V gene data show CDR1 as SGHRS and CDR2 as YFSETQ. This CDR3 is 14 amino acids long. The CDR3 spells CASSLVGRDNEQFF. In nucleotides, the CDR3 is TGCGCCAGCAGCTTGGTCGGACGGGACAATGAGCAGTTCTTC.

This clone showed up just a few times. J is TRBJ2-3 and V is TRBV19, with D perhaps given as TRBD1 or TRBD2 (5 bases each). The CDR3 is made up of 15 amino acids. The germline V and J ends were trimmed by 4 bases and 3 bases, with 14 bases remaining between them. CDR1 is LNHDA and CDR2 is SQIVND in the germline V gene (reference sequence). CDR3 nucleotides: TGTGCCAGTAGTACTCGGGACCAGAGGACAGATACGCAGTATTTT. It codes for CASSTRDQRTDTQYF.

V is TRBV29-1 and J is TRBJ2-1, with 10 bases matching TRBD1. Germline V lookup: CDR1 SQVTM, CDR2 ANQGSEA. The V segment lost 7 bases and the J segment 7 bases; nucleotides outside the gene matches: 7. The length of the CDR3 is 13 residues. The CDR3 here is CSASPGQGNEQFF. CDR3 DNA sequence: TGCAGCGCATCACCGGGACAGGGGAATGAGCAGTTCTTC.

The chain employs TRBV7-8 and TRBJ2-2, with 7 nucleotides matching TRBD1. The trim removed 6 bases at V and 5 bases at J, leaving 3 bases unmatched. This CDR3 has 13 residues. CDR1 is SGHVS and CDR2 is FQNEAQ in the germline V gene. CDR3 in amino acids: CASRPQGTGELFF. CDR3 DNA sequence: TGTGCCAGCAGGCCACAGGGGACCGGGGAGCTGTTTTTT.

The rearrangement joins TRBV25-1 to TRBJ1-2; possible D gene TRBD1, 6 bases. In germline, CDR1 is MGHDK, CDR2 SYGVNS. With 5 bases removed from V and 4 bases from J, the gap between germline ends came to 23 bases. The length of the CDR3 is 17 residues. The CDR3 spells CASSSLAGQQGGYGYTF. The CDR3 coding sequence is TGTGCCAGCAGTTCCCTGGCGGGGCAACAGGGAGGCTATGGCTACACCTTC.

This sequence joins TRBV2 and TRBJ2-5; 7 nucleotides align to TRBD1. The trim removed 6 bases at V and 1 base at J, leaving 5 bases unmatched. Germline V gives CDR1 SNHLY, CDR2 FYNNEI. CDR3 length: 14 amino acids. The CDR3 bases are TGTGCCAGCAGCACAGGGACAGCCCAAGAGACCCAGTACTTC. Protein product: CASSTGTAQETQYF.

V usage is TRBV7-8 and J usage is TRBJ2-6; unclear D gene. The CDR3 runs to 16 residues. CDR1 is SGHVS and CDR2 is FQNEAQ in the germline V gene. V lost 0 bases, J lost 2 bases, and 8 bases lay in between. CDR3 loop: CASSLAGQAGANVLTF. The CDR3 region has the DNA TGTGCCAGCAGCTTAGCCGGTCAGGCTGGGGCCAACGTCCTGACTTTC.

This clone showed up just a few times. V gene TRBV5-1 combines with J gene TRBJ1-5; 8 nucleotides agree with TRBD1. J gave up 1 base and V 6 bases, and 15 bases lay outside the gene matches. Germline CDR1 is SGHRS and CDR2 is YFSETQ. This CDR3 spans 18 amino acids. This chain's CDR3 is CASTFLRTGTRSNQPQHF. For the CDR3, the DNA is TGCGCCAGCACCTTCCTGAGGACAGGGACGAGAAGCAATCAGCCCCAGCATTTT.

In its sample, this clone was seen once. Written as DNA, the CDR3 is TGTGCCAGCAGCTTGCGAGCTGAAGCTTTCTTT. It is translated as CASSLRAEAFF. The chain has TRBV5-6 and TRBJ1-1, with unresolved D. Germline V gives CDR1 SGHDT, CDR2 YYEEEE. The CDR3 is 11 residues long. V was cut by 1 base and J by 6 bases, with 4 bases left in between.

The chain uses TRBV6-6 and TRBJ2-4; 13 bases align to TRBD2. V lost 8 bases, J lost 6 bases, and 4 bases stayed unmatched. This CDR3 region has 14 residues. CDR1 MNHNY and CDR2 SVGAGI come from the germline V gene (reference sequence). The DNA for the CDR3 is TGTGCCAGCCGGACTAGCGGGGGAGGAAACATTCAGTACTTC. Protein sequence: CASRTSGGGNIQYF.

The genes are TRBV2 and TRBJ1-2; no clear D gene. CDR3 length: 12 residues. Germline V gene data show CDR1 as SNHLY and CDR2 as FYNNEI. Trimming stripped 4 bases from V and 8 bases from J, with 11 bases between. The CDR3 loop is CASSADGGGYTF. CDR3 DNA: TGTGCCAGCAGTGCCGACGGAGGAGGCTACACCTTC.

The chain combines TRBV18 with TRBJ2-7, with 8 bases identical to TRBD2. The V and J ends lost 3 bases and 4 bases, in that order; junction bases with no gene match: 11. CDR1 and CDR2 (germline): KGHSH, LQKENI. This CDR3 spans 16 amino acids. Here the CDR3 reads CASSPRPGSGGYEQYF. The DNA for the CDR3 is TGTGCCAGCTCACCCCGCCCGGGAAGCGGGGGATACGAGCAGTACTTC.

A few counts support this clone. The chain recombines TRBV29-1 with TRBJ1-5, with D possibly matching TRBD1 (5 bases). V lost 4 bases, J lost 2 bases, and 12 bases lay in between. The CDR3 sequence is 14 residues long. CDR1 and CDR2 (germline): SQVTM, ANQGSEA. Here the CDR3 DNA reads TGCAGCGTTGCAGGGCGGGGGGGCAATCAGCCCCAGCATTTT. This encodes CSVAGRGGNQPQHF.

The gene calls are TRBV6-5 and TRBJ1-1, with D tentatively TRBD1 (6 bases). V gave up 5 bases and J gave up 4 bases, with 11 bases separating them. CDR1 is MNHEY and CDR2 is SVGAGI in the germline V gene. The length of the CDR3 is 13 residues. CDR3 bases: TGTGCCAGCAGTCTCGGGACAACCACTGAAGCTTTCTTT. It translates to CASSLGTTTEAFF.

CDR3 loop: CSAREDDEQYF. As DNA, the CDR3 is TGCAGTGCTAGAGAGGACGACGAGCAGTACTTC. The rearrangement joins TRBV20-1 to TRBJ2-7, with D unclear. V gave up 0 bases and J gave up 5 bases, with 5 bases separating them. CDR1 DFQATT and CDR2 SNEGSKA come from the germline V gene (reference sequence). The CDR3 has 11 residues.